This T cell receptor beta chain was documented in a study of regulatory T cells in long-lasting Graves disease. Study findings and constraints: Graves' patients with persistent disease showed TCR diversity lower than patients newly diagnosed.

In building TCR beta libraries, iRepertoire HTBI primers were used together with Arm-PCR of CDR3 regions. TCRdb reanalysed the multiplex PCR reads using MiXCR and keeps one entry per CDR3 protein. Here the sample spans about 430,000 distinct CDR3 sequences, around 20% being singletons. The germline V gene encodes CDR1 MDHEN and CDR2 SYDVKM. V lost 2 bases and J lost 7; bases outside the gene matches: 8. This CDR3 has 15 residues. Regarding this clonotype: The antigen remains undetermined. Given a much more abundant clone one base away, this may be a read error. Lacking the conserved final phenylalanine or tryptophan, this CDR3 likely reflects a read error.

Time point specified: persistent/refractory GD, antithyroid drugs over 5 years with positive TRAb. Scientists built the TCR library using RNA that was extracted from PBMCs. This chain uses TRBV28 with TRBJ2-7; 10 positions agree with TRBD2. The receptor comes from a female donor with Graves disease. Here the sequenced sample was peripheral blood mononuclear cells (PBMCs), taken when the disease was refractory, from a patient treated with antithyroid drugs. This chain's CDR3 is CASSLGASGSDEQYS. Here the CDR3 DNA reads TGTGCCAGCAGTTTAGGGGCTAGCGGGAGCGATGAGCAGTACTCC.